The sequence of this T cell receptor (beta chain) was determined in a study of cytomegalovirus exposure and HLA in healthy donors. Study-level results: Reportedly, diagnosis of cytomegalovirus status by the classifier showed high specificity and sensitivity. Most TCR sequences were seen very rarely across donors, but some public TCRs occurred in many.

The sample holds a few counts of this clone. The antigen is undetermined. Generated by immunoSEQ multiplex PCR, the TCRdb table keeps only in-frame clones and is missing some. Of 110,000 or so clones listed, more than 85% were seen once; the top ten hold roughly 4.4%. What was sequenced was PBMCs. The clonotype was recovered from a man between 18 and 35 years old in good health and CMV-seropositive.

CDR3 amino acids: CASSQGDNSYEQYF. CDR3 sequence (DNA): TGTGCCAGCAGCCAAGGGGACAACTCCTACGAGCAGTACTTC. The rearrangement uses TRBV4-2 and TRBJ2-7; D is possibly TRBD1 (6 bases). This CDR3 is built from 14 residues. V lost 1 base to trimming and J lost 0 bases, with 7 bases between them. Per germline, CDR1 LGHNA and CDR2 YNFKEQ.